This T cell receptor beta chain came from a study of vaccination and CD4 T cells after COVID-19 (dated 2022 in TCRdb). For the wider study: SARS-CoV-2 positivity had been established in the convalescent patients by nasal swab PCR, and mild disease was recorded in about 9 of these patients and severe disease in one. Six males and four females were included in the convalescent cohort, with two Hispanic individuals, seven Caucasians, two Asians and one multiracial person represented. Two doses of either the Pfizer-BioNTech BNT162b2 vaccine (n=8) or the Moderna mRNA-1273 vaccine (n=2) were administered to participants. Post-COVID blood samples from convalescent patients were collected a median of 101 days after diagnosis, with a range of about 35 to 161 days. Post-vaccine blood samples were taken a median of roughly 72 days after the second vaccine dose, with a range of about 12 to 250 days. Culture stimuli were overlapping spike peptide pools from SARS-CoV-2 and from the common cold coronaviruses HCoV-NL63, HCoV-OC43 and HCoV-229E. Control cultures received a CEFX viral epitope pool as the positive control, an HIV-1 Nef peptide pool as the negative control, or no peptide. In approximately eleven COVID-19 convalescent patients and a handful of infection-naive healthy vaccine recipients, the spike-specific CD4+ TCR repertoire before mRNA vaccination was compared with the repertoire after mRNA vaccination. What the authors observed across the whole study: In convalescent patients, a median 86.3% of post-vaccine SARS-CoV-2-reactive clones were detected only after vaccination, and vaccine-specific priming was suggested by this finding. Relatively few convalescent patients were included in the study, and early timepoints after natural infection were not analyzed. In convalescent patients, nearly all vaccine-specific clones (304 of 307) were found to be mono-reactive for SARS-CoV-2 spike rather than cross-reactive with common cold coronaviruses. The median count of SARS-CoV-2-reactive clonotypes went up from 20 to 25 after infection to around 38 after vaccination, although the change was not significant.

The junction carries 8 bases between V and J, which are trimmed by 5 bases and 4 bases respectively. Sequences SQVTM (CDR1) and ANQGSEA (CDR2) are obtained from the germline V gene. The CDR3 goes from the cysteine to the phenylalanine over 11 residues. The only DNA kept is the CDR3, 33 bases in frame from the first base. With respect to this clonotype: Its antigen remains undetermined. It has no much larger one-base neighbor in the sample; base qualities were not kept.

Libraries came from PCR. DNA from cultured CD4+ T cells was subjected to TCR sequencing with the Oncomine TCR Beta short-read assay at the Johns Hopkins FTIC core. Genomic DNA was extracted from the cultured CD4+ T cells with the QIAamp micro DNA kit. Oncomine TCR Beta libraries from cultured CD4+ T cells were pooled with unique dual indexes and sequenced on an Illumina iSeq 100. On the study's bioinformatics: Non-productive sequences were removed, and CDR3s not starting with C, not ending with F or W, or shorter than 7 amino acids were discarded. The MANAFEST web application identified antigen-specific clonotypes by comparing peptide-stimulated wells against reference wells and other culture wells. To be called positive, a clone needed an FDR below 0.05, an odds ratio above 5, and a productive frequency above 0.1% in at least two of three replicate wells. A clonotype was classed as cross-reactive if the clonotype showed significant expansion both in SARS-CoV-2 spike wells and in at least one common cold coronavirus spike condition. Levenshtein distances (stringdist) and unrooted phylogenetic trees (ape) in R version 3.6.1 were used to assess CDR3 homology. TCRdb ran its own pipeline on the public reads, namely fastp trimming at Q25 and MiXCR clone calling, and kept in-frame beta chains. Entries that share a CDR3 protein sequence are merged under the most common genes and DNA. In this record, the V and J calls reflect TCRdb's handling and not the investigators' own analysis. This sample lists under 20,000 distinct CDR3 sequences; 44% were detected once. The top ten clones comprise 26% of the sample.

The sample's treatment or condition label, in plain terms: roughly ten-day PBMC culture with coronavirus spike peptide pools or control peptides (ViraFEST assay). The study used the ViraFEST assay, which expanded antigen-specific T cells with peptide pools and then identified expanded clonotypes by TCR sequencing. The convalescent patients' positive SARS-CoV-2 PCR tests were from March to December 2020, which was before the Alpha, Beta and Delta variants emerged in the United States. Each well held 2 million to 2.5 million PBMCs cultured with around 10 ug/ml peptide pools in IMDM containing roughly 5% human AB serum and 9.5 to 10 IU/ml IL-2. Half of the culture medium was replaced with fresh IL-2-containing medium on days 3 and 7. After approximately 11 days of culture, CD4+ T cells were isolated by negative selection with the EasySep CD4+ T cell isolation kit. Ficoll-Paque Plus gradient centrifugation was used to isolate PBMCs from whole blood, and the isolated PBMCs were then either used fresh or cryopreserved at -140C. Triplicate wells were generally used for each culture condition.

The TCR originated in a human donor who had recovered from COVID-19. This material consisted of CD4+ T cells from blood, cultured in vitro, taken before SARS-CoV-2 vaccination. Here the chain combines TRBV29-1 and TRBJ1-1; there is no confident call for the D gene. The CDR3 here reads CSVFSGTEAFF. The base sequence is TGCAGCGTTTTCTCTGGCACTGAAGCTTTCTTT.